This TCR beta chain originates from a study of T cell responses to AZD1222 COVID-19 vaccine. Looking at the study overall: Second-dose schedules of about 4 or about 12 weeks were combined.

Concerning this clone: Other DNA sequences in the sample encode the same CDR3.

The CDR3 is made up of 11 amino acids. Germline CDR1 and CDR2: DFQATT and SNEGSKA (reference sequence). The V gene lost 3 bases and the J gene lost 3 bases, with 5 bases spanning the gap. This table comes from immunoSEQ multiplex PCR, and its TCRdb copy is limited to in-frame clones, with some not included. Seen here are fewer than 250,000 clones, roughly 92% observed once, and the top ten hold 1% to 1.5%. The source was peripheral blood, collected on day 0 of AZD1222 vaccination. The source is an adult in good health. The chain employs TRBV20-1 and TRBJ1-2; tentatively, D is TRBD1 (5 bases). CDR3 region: CSARGDYGYTF. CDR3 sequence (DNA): TGCAGTGCTAGGGGGGACTATGGCTACACCTTC.